One sample yielded the 23 T cell receptor beta chains listed below, sequenced in a study of cytomegalovirus exposure and HLA in healthy donors. Both 60 Vbeta primers and 13 Jbeta primers went into the PCR. TCRdb keeps only in-frame clones here, not all; method: immunoSEQ multiplex PCR. The table lists 250,000 to 350,000 clones, roughly 89% of them singletons, with around 4% in the top ten. The sample taken for sequencing was PBMCs. These receptors were taken from a middle-aged man in good health and CMV-seropositive.

This sequence joins TRBV5-4 and TRBJ2-1; D ambiguous. The germline V gene has CDR1 SGHNT and CDR2 YYREEE (reference sequence). Deletions cut 0 bases from V and 3 bases from J, with 7 bases between. The CDR3 is 14 amino acids. The CDR3 is CASSLGSGYNEQFF. The CDR3 coding sequence is TGTGCCAGCAGCTTGGGGTCGGGCTACAATGAGCAGTTCTTC.

The chain is built from TRBV11-2 and TRBJ2-3, with D maybe TRBD2 (5 bases). The germline V and J ends were trimmed by 7 bases and 6 bases, with 23 bases remaining between them. Germline CDR1 SGHAT, CDR2 FQNNGV. The CDR3 has 16 residues. In DNA form, the CDR3 reads TGTGCCAGCACCCTGGAGGCGAGCGCGAGGGTGGATACGCAGTATTTT. Translating gives CASTLEASARVDTQYF.

On this clone itself: Germline and junction disagree at one end, which may indicate a read error. The V gene is TRBV7-3, the J gene TRBJ1-2; 8 nucleotides line up with TRBD1. Looked up from germline, CDR1 is SGHTA and CDR2 is FQGTGA. CDR3 length equals 15 residues. DNA for the CDR3: TGTTCCAGCAGCTCGTCAGGGGGCGCAGGGTATGGCTACACCTTC. Amino acid sequence: CSSSSSGGAGYGYTF.

The chain couples TRBV7-9 to TRBJ2-3; D is ambiguous. The germline gives CDR1 SEHNR, CDR2 FQNEAQ (reference sequence). V lost 2 bases and J 2 bases, leaving 5 bases between the germline ends. The length of the CDR3 is 13 residues. The CDR3 DNA reads as TGTGCCAGCAGCTTATCACACACAGATACGCAGTATTTT. Translated, it gives CASSLSHTDTQYF.

The chain joins TRBV19 to TRBJ2-4; 9 positions agree with TRBD1. The J segment lost 1 base and the V segment lost 3 bases, leaving 4 bases of the junction unmatched. CDR3 length equals 16 residues. Germline CDR1 and CDR2: LNHDA and SQIVND (reference sequence). CDR3 residues: CASSMPGQGAKNIQYF. CDR3 nucleotides: TGTGCCAGTAGTATGCCGGGACAGGGTGCCAAAAACATTCAGTACTTC.

This chain uses TRBV19 with TRBJ2-5; TRBD2 is a possible D gene (6 bases). The DNA end is a closer match to TRBJ2-7, so the J assignment may be wrong. The CDR3 length is 13 residues. Germline CDR1 LNHDA, CDR2 SQIVND (reference sequence). The CDR3 nucleotides are TGTGCCAGTTCCGAGGGAGGCCCCTACGAGCAGTACTTC. It specifies CASSEGGPYEQYF.

The chain combines TRBV19 with TRBJ1-2; 10 nucleotides agree with TRBD1. The CDR3 sequence is 14 residues long. CDR1 is LNHDA and CDR2 is SQIVND in the germline V gene (reference sequence). V dropped 7 bases and J dropped 1; count of bases not matched to a gene: 3. The CDR3 here is CASTRTGGNYGYTF. In nucleotides, the CDR3 is TGTGCCAGTACCCGGACAGGGGGTAACTATGGCTACACCTTC.

This clone was observed a single time. V and J are TRBV7-8 and TRBJ2-7; no definite D call. The CDR3 contains 14 residues. Germline assignment: CDR1 SGHVS and CDR2 FQNEAQ. The V and J ends lost 1 base and 0 bases respectively, with 7 bases between them. The CDR3 DNA follows: TGTGCCAGCAGCTTAGGGCTGCTCTCCTACGAGCAGTACTTC. Residues: CASSLGLLSYEQYF.

The rearrangement links TRBV27 to TRBJ1-4, with D perhaps matching TRBD1 (6 bases). This CDR3 has 15 residues. CDR1 and CDR2 (germline): MNHEY, SMNVEV (reference sequence). V lost 0 bases and J 6 bases, leaving 11 bases between the germline ends. CDR3 bases: TGTGCCAGCAGTTTATCGGCACAGGGCTATGAAAAACTGTTTTTT. This gives the protein CASSLSAQGYEKLFF.

This clone was seen once. The chain is built from TRBV15 and TRBJ1-6, with a tentative D call TRBD1 (5 bases). Trimming removed 0 bases at V and 10 bases at J, with 13 bases between. This CDR3 is built from 15 residues. The germline V gene encodes CDR1 LNHNV and CDR2 YYDKDF (reference sequence). CDR3 in DNA: TGTGCCACCAGCAGAGATCGGGGGTTACGGTCACCCCTCCACTTT. This encodes CATSRDRGLRSPLHF.

The V call is TRBV4-1, the J call TRBJ2-3, with TRBD2 matching 8 bases. The length of the CDR3 is 17 residues. The germline gives CDR1 MGHRA, CDR2 YSYEKL. The V segment lost 4 bases and the J segment 4 bases; nucleotides outside the gene matches: 13. CDR3 loop: CASSPLDLAGTSDTQYF. The CDR3 DNA sequence: TGCGCCAGCAGCCCCCTGGATTTAGCGGGAACGTCAGATACGCAGTATTTT.

The chain links TRBV5-4 to TRBJ2-7; no clear D. V lost 4 bases and J lost 0, with 17 bases in between. This CDR3 spans 16 amino acids. From germline, CDR1 is SGHNT and CDR2 YYREEE (reference sequence). The CDR3, as DNA: TGTGCCAGCAGCGCCCTACTGCGCGGCGGCTCCTACGAGCAGTACTTC. This gives the protein CASSALLRGGSYEQYF.

The chain combines TRBV5-1 with TRBJ1-5; 9 nucleotides line up with TRBD1. The germline gives CDR1 SGHRS, CDR2 YFSETQ. The CDR3 sequence is 16 residues long. The junction had 6 bases not matched to a gene; V was cut back by 0 bases and J by 5 bases. In DNA, the CDR3 is TGCGCCAGCAGCTTGGGACCGGACAGGGGTGATCAGCCCCAGCATTTT. It is translated as CASSLGPDRGDQPQHF. Full variable domain (rest looked up from reference TRBV5-1 and TRBJ1-5): KAGVTQTPRYLIKTRGQQVTLSCSPISGHRSVSWYQQTPGQGLQFLFEYFSETQRNKGNFPGRFSGRQFSNSRSEMNVSTLELGDSALYLCASSLGPDRGDQPQHFGDGTRLSIL.

This clone was detected once. The genes are TRBV28 and TRBJ2-3, with D perhaps matching TRBD2 (6 bases). V lost 5 bases, J lost 6 bases, and 18 bases lay in between. This CDR3 is built from 15 residues. Germline V gives CDR1 MDHEN, CDR2 SYDVKM. The CDR3 sequence: CASSTHGLLRDTQYF. The DNA of the CDR3 is TGTGCCAGCAGTACCCACGGACTACTCCGGGATACGCAGTATTTT.

The genes are TRBV11-3 and TRBJ2-7; TRBD1 agrees at 7 bases. The CDR3 sequence is 13 residues long. V gave up 5 bases and J gave up 6 bases; unmatched junction bases: 7. Germline V CDR1 and CDR2: SGHNT, YENEEA. DNA of the CDR3: TGTGCCAGCAGCCGCAACAGGGGTTCCGAGCAGTACTTC. It specifies CASSRNRGSEQYF. Based on the CDR3 plus reference TRBV11-3 and TRBJ2-7, the full variable domain is EAGVVQSPRYKIIEKKQPVAFWCNPISGHNTLYWYLQNLGQGPELLIRYENEEAVDDSQLPKDRFSAERLKGVDSTLKIQPAELGDSAVYLCASSRNRGSEQYFGPGTRLTVT.

The gene calls are TRBV5-5 and TRBJ1-5; TRBD1 aligns across 11 bases. CDR1 and CDR2 from the germline V gene are SGHKS and YYEKEE (reference sequence). V was pared by 3 bases and J by 8 bases, with 10 bases of the junction left unmatched. This CDR3 has 16 residues. The CDR3 DNA is TGTGCCAGCAGCTCCCATACCGGGACAGGGGGTGAGCCCCAGCATTTT. Translating it yields CASSSHTGTGGEPQHF.

This clone has just one count. The chain combines TRBV27 with TRBJ2-7; possibly TRBD1 for D (7 bases). The CDR3 consists of 14 residues. The ends were cut back, 3 bases at V and 0 bases at J, with 9 bases in the middle. The germline V gene has CDR1 MNHEY and CDR2 SMNVEV (reference sequence). Written as DNA, the CDR3 is TGTGCCAGCAGTTTCCAGGGGGGCTCCTACGAGCAGTACTTC. It translates to CASSFQGGSYEQYF.

This chain links TRBV9 with TRBJ2-1; 9 bases are shared with TRBD2. The germline gives CDR1 SGDLS, CDR2 YYNGEE. J lost 8 bases, V lost 4 bases, and 10 bases had no gene match. CDR3 length equals 15 residues. In DNA, the CDR3 is TGTGCCAGCAGCCCCCGGTCTAGCGGGACGGATGAGCAGTTCTTC. It translates to CASSPRSSGTDEQFF.

This chain connects TRBV5-4 to TRBJ1-4; D ambiguous. The CDR3 has 12 residues. Trimming stripped 4 bases from V and 14 bases from J, with 15 bases between. Looked up from germline, CDR1 is SGHNT and CDR2 is YYREEE (reference sequence). The CDR3 sequence is CASSTDLGGLFF. DNA for the CDR3: TGTGCCAGCAGCACCGACCTGGGAGGTCTGTTTTTT. The variable domain in full, with the rest retrieved from reference TRBV5-4 and TRBJ1-4, is ETGVTQSPTHLIKTRGQQVTLRCSSQSGHNTVSWYQQALGQGPQFIFQYYREEENGRGNFPPRFSGLQFPNYSSELNVNALELDDSALYLCASSTDLGGLFFGSGTQLSVL.

The chain combines TRBV7-6 with TRBJ2-7; D unclear. The germline gives CDR1 SGHVS, CDR2 FNYEAQ. The germline V and J ends were trimmed by 0 bases and 5 bases, with 8 bases remaining between them. The CDR3 runs 13 residues. In DNA form, the CDR3 reads TGTGCCAGCAGCTTAGCCGGAGTCGACGAGCAGTACTTC. Amino acid sequence: CASSLAGVDEQYF. Using reference TRBV7-6 and TRBJ2-7 for the parts outside the CDR3, the full variable domain is GAGVSQSPRYKVTKRGQDVALRCDPISGHVSLYWYRQALGQGPEFLTYFNYEAQQDKSGLPNDRFSAERPEGSISTLTIQRTEQRDSAMYRCASSLAGVDEQYFGPGTRLTVT.

J is TRBJ2-1 and V is TRBV2; maybe TRBD2 (7 bases). CDR1 and CDR2 from the germline V gene are SNHLY and FYNNEI. The CDR3 length is 16 residues. Trimming took off 6 bases at V and 1 base at J, with 16 bases between the two ends. The CDR3 sequence: CASSQGGGSSYNEQFF. CDR3 bases: TGTGCCAGCAGCCAAGGGGGAGGGAGTTCCTACAATGAGCAGTTCTTC. Filled out from reference TRBV2 and TRBJ2-1, the complete variable domain reads EPEVTQTPSHQVTQMGQEVILRCVPISNHLYFYWYRQILGQKVEFLVSFYNNEISEKSEIFDDQFSVERPDGSNFTLKIRSTKLEDSAMYFCASSQGGGSSYNEQFFGPGTRLTVL.

This clone appeared once. The chain combines TRBV15 with TRBJ1-2; 9 nucleotides match TRBD1. Germline CDR1 is LNHNV and CDR2 is YYDKDF (reference sequence). V lost 0 bases, J lost 7 bases, and 3 bases stayed unmatched. The CDR3 spans 14 residues. This CDR3 reads CATSRDYRGPGYTF. DNA of the CDR3: TGTGCCACCAGCAGAGATTACAGGGGGCCTGGCTACACCTTC.

The J gene is TRBJ2-7, the V gene TRBV7-2; D may be TRBD2 (5 bases). Germline assignment: CDR1 SGHTA and CDR2 FQGNSA. The CDR3 is made up of 12 amino acids. Trimming left V 5 bases short and J 7 bases short, with 12 bases between. DNA for the CDR3: TGTGCCAGCAGCACCCCCCCGGGAGAGCAGTACTTC. Translating it yields CASSTPPGEQYF.